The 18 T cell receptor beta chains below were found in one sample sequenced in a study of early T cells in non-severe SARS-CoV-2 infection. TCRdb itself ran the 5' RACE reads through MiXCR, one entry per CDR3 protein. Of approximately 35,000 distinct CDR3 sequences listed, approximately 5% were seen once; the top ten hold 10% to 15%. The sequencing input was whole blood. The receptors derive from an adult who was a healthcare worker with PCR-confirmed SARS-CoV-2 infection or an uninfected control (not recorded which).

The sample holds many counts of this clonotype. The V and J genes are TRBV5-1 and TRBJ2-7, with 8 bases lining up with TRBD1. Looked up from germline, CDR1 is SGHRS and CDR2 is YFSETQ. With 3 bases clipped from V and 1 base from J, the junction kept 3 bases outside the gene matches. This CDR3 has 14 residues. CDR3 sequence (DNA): TGCGCCAGCAGCTCAGGACAGGGTTCCTACGAGCAGTACTTC. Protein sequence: CASSSGQGSYEQYF.

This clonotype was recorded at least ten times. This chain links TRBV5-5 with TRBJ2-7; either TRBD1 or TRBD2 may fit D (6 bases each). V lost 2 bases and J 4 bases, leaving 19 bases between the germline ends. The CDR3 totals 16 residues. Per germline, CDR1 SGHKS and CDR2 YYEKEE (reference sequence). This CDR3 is CASSLVAGEGGYEQYF. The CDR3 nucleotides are TGTGCCAGCAGCTTAGTGGCAGGGGAAGGAGGGTACGAGCAGTACTTC.

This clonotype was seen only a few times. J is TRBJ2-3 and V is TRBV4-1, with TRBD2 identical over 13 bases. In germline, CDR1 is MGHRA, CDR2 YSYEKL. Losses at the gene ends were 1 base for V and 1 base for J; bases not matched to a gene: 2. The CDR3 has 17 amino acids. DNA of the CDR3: TGCGCCAGCAGCCAAGGGGGACTAGCGGGGCGCACAGATACGCAGTATTTT. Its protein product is CASSQGGLAGRTDTQYF.

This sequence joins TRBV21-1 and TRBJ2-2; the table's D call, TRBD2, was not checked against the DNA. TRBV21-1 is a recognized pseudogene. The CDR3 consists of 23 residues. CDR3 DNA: TGTGCCAGCCCGCTCCGGACAGCGAGGGCCCCCGGACGCCTAAACAAGAACACCGGGGAGCTGTTTTTT. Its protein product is CASPLRTARAPGRLNKNTGELFF.

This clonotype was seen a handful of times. The DNA for the CDR3 is TGCGCCAGCAGCTTGGACCTGGGACAGGGATCCCGTGGCTACACCTTC. It translates to CASSLDLGQGSRGYTF. The chain is built from TRBV5-1 and TRBJ1-2, with 9 bases lining up with TRBD1. This CDR3 contains 16 residues. CDR1 SGHRS and CDR2 YFSETQ come from the germline V gene. The V gene end was trimmed by 0 bases and the J gene end by 7 bases; junction bases not matched to a gene: 10.

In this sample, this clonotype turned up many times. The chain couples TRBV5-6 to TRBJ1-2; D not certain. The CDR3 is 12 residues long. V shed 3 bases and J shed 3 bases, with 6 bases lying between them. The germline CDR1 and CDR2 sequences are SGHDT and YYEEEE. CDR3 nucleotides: TGTGCCAGCAGCTCTCAGGACTATGGCTACACCTTC. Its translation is CASSSQDYGYTF.

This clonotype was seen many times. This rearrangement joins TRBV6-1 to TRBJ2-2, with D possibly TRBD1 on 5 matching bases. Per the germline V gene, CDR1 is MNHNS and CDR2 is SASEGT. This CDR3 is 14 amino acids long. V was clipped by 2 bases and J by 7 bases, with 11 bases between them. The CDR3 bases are TGTGCCAGCAGTGAAAGTAGGGGAATCGGGGAGCTGTTTTTT. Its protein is CASSESRGIGELFF.

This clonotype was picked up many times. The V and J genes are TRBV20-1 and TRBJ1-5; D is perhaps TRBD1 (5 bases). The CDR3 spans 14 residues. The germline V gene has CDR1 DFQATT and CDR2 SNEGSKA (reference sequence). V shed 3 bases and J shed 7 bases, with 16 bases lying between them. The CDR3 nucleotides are TGCAGTGCTAGCCTTTATGAGGGGATGCAGCCCCAGCATTTT. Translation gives CSASLYEGMQPQHF.

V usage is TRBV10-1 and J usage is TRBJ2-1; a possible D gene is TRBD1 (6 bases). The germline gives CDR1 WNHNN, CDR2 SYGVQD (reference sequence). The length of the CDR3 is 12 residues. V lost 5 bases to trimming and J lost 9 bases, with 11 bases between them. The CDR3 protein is CASSKQGFEQFF. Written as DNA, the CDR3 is TGCGCCAGCAGTAAACAGGGATTTGAGCAGTTCTTC.

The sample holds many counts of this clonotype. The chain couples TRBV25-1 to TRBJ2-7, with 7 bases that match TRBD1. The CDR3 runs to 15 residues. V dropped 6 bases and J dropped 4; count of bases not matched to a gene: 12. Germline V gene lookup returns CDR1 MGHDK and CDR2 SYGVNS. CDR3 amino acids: CASSFKGQNSYEQYF. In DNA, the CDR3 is TGTGCCAGCAGCTTCAAGGGACAGAACTCATACGAGCAGTACTTC.

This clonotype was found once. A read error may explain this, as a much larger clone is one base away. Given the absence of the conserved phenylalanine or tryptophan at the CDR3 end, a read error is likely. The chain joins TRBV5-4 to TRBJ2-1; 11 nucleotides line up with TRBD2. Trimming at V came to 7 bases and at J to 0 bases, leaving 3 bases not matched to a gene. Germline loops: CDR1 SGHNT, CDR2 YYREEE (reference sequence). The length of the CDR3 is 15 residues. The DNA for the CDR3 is TGTGCCAGCCAAACTAGCGGGAGCTCCTACAATGAGCAGTTCCTC. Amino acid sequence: CASQTSGSSYNEQFL.

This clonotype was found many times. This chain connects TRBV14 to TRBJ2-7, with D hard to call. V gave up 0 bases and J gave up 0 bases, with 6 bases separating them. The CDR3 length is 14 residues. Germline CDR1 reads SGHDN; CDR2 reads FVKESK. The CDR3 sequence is CASSQDLASYEQYF. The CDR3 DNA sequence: TGTGCCAGCAGCCAAGATCTGGCCTCCTACGAGCAGTACTTC.

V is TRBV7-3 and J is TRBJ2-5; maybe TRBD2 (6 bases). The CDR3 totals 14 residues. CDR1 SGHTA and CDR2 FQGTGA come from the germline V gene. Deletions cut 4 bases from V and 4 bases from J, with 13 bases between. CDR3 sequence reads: CASSSRGAGETQYF. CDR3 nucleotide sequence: TGTGCCAGCAGCTCCCGCGGGGCCGGAGAGACCCAGTACTTC.

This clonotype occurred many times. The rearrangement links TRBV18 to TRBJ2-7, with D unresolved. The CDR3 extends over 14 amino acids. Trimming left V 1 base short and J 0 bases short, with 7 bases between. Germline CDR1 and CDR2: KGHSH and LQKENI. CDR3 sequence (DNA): TGTGCCAGCTCACCACAGAGCAGCTCCTACGAGCAGTACTTC. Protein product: CASSPQSSSYEQYF.

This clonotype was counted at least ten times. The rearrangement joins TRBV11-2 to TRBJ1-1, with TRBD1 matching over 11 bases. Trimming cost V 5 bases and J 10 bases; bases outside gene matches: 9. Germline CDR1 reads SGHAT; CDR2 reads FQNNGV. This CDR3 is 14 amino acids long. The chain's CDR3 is CASSPRDRGSGAFF. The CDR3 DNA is TGTGCCAGCAGCCCCCGGGACAGGGGGAGTGGAGCTTTCTTT.

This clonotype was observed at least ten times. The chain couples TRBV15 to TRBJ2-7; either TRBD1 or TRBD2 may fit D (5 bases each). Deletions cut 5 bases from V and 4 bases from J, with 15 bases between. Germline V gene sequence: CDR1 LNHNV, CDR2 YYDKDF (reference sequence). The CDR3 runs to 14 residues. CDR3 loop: CATSGSRAGYEQYF. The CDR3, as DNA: TGTGCCACCAGCGGGAGCAGGGCCGGGTACGAGCAGTACTTC.

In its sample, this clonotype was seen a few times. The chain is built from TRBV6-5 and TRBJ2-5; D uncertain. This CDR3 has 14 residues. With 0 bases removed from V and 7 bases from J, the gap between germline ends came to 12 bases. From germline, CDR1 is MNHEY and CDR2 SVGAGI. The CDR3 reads CASSYSPGQWTQYF. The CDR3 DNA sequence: TGTGCCAGCAGTTACTCGCCGGGTCAGTGGACCCAGTACTTC.

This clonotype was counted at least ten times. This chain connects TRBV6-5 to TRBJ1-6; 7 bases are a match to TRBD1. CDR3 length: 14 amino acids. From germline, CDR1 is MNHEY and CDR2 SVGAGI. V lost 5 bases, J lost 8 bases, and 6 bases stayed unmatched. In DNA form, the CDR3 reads TGTGCCAGCAGTACCGACAGGGTTTATTCACCCCTCCACTTT. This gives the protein CASSTDRVYSPLHF.